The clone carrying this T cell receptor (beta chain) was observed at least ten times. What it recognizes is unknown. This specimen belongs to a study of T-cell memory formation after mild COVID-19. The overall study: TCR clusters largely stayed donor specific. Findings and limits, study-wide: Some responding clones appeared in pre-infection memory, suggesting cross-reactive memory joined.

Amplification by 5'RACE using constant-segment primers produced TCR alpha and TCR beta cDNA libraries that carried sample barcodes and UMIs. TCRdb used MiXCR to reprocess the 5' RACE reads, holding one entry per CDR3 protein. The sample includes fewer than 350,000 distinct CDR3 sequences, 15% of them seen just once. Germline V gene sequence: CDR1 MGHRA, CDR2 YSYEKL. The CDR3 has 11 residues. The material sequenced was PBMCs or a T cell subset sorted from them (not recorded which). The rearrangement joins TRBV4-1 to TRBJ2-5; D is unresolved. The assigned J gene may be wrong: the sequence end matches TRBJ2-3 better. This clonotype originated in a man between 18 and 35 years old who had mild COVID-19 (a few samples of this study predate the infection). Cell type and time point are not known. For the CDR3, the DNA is TGCGCCAGCAGCCAAGGAGGTACGCAGTATTTT. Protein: CASSQGGTQYF.